The 14 T cell receptor beta chains listed next were all sequenced from one sample in a study of cytomegalovirus exposure and HLA in healthy donors. Amplification used 60 Vbeta primers and 13 Jbeta primers. Measured with immunoSEQ multiplex PCR; TCRdb has only the in-frame clones, and not every one. The table records about 180,000 clones, 75% to 90% of them present only once. Sequencing was done on a sample of PBMCs. The receptor source for this set is a man younger than 45 in good health and CMV-seropositive.

The chain uses TRBV4-2 and TRBJ2-1; 8 bases map to TRBD2. The junction had 7 bases not matched to a gene; V was cut back by 1 base and J by 8 bases. From germline, CDR1 is LGHNA and CDR2 YNFKEQ. CDR3 length: 15 amino acids. Written as DNA, the CDR3 is TGTGCCAGCAGCCAAGGATCTCTAGCGGGCGATGAGCAGTTCTTC. Its translation is CASSQGSLAGDEQFF.

This chain joins TRBV6-5 and TRBJ1-1, with D possibly being TRBD1 (6 bases). Germline CDR1 and CDR2: MNHEY and SVGAGI. The V end was cut by 6 bases, the J end by 1 base, with 15 bases between. The CDR3 extends over 15 amino acids. CDR3 DNA: TGTGCCAGCAGAAAACAGGGAGCTTCGAACACTGAAGCTTTCTTT. It codes for CASRKQGASNTEAFF.

J is TRBJ2-6 and V is TRBV28; TRBD1 matches at 9 bases. Germline-derived CDR1 and CDR2 are MDHEN and SYDVKM. Trimming removed 4 bases from V and 0 bases from J; junction bases left unmatched: 7. The CDR3 runs to 18 residues. The CDR3 reads CASSWGGQGFSGANVLTF. CDR3 DNA: TGTGCCAGCAGTTGGGGGGGACAGGGATTCTCTGGGGCCAACGTCCTGACTTTC. The full variable domain, in which reference TRBV28 and TRBJ2-6 provide the parts outside the CDR3, is DVKVTQSSRYLVKRTGEKVFLECVQDMDHENMFWYRQDPGLGLRLIYFSYDVKMKEKGDIPEGYSVSREKKERFSLILESASTNQTSMYLCASSWGGQGFSGANVLTFGAGSRLTVL.

CDR3 loop: CASSQANLLSSGNTIYF. For the CDR3, the DNA is TGCGCCAGCAGCCAAGCTAATCTGTTGAGCTCTGGAAACACCATATATTTT. The V and J genes are TRBV4-1 and TRBJ1-3; D gene unclear. Trimming stripped 1 base from V and 0 bases from J, with 13 bases between. This CDR3 has 17 residues. Per germline, CDR1 MGHRA and CDR2 YSYEKL.

The CDR3 bases are TGTGCCAGCAGCTTAGTCGGGAAGAAGGTCCCCGGGGAGCTGTTTTTT. Translation gives CASSLVGKKVPGELFF. This sequence joins TRBV7-6 and TRBJ2-2; the D gene is possibly TRBD2 (5 bases). V was pared by 1 base and J by 6 bases, with 15 bases between. CDR1 SGHVS and CDR2 FNYEAQ come from the germline V gene. CDR3 length: 16 residues.

The chain has TRBV27 and TRBJ1-5; TRBD1 is a possible D gene (6 bases). Per germline, CDR1 MNHEY and CDR2 SMNVEV (reference sequence). Trimming cost V 0 bases and J 0 bases, with 6 bases left between them. The CDR3 spans 15 residues. Here the CDR3 reads CASSLSGHSNQPQHF. DNA for the CDR3: TGTGCCAGCAGTTTATCGGGACATAGCAATCAGCCCCAGCATTTT.

The chain couples TRBV5-4 to TRBJ1-2; 9 bases match TRBD1. Germline values: CDR1 SGHNT, CDR2 YYREEE (reference sequence). Trimming at V came to 3 bases and at J to 4 bases, leaving 4 bases not matched to a gene. This CDR3 spans 14 amino acids. CDR3 region: CASSSGTGTYGYTF. The CDR3 coding sequence is TGTGCCAGCAGCTCCGGGACAGGGACCTATGGCTACACCTTC. Looking up the rest from reference TRBV5-4 and TRBJ1-2 gives the full variable domain: ETGVTQSPTHLIKTRGQQVTLRCSSQSGHNTVSWYQQALGQGPQFIFQYYREEENGRGNFPPRFSGLQFPNYSSELNVNALELDDSALYLCASSSGTGTYGYTFGSGTRLTVV.

This chain links TRBV14 with TRBJ2-2; D is unresolved. This CDR3 is built from 13 residues. V lost 4 bases and J 8 bases, leaving 11 bases between the germline ends. Germline loops: CDR1 SGHDN, CDR2 FVKESK. The CDR3 is CASSLKISGELFF. Written as DNA, the CDR3 is TGTGCCAGCAGCCTAAAAATATCGGGGGAGCTGTTTTTT.

This clone was detected only once. The chain recombines TRBV6-5 with TRBJ2-5; 8 bases are a match to TRBD1. The CDR3 contains 14 residues. The germline V gene encodes CDR1 MNHEY and CDR2 SVGAGI. The trim removed 6 bases at V and 4 bases at J, leaving 7 bases unmatched. The CDR3 is CASRSYRGAETQYF. As DNA, the CDR3 is TGTGCCAGCAGGTCTTACAGGGGGGCAGAGACCCAGTACTTC.

The rearrangement joins TRBV18 to TRBJ2-1, with 8 bases that match TRBD2. The germline CDR1 and CDR2 sequences are KGHSH and LQKENI. The CDR3 spans 16 residues. V lost 0 bases to trimming and J lost 12 bases; unmatched junction nucleotides: 13. CDR3 nucleotide sequence: TGTGCCAGCTCACCACCTATAGCGGGACGGAACGTGGGGCAGTTCTTC. Translation: CASSPPIAGRNVGQFF.

The gene calls are TRBV5-4 and TRBJ2-1; perhaps TRBD1 as D (5 bases). Trimming cost V 1 base and J 4 bases, with 9 bases left between them. The CDR3 is 14 amino acids. Germline-derived CDR1 and CDR2 are SGHNT and YYREEE (reference sequence). The CDR3 loop reads CASSLFRVYNEQFF. The CDR3 coding sequence is TGTGCCAGCAGCTTGTTCAGGGTTTACAATGAGCAGTTCTTC.

This clone was picked up a small number of times. The V and J genes are TRBV9 and TRBJ2-7; 12 bases map to TRBD2. V lost 2 bases and J lost 3; bases outside the gene matches: 0. Germline CDR1 SGDLS, CDR2 YYNGEE. The CDR3 runs to 14 residues. The CDR3 bases are TGTGCCAGCAGCGTGACTAGCGGGAGCTACGAGCAGTACTTC. It encodes CASSVTSGSYEQYF.

V and J are TRBV30 and TRBJ2-2, with D maybe TRBD2 (6 bases). This CDR3 contains 13 residues. Germline CDR1 GTSNPN, CDR2 SVGIG (reference sequence). The V end was cut by 3 bases, the J end by 4 bases, with 9 bases between. The CDR3 DNA reads as TGTGCCTGGAGGGTAGCGGCCACCGGGGAGCTGTTTTTT. As protein: CAWRVAATGELFF.

The genes are TRBV6-5 and TRBJ2-5, with 10 nucleotides matching TRBD2. In germline, CDR1 is MNHEY, CDR2 SVGAGI. This CDR3 contains 15 residues. After removal of 6 bases from V and 5 bases from J, the junction contained 9 bases not matched to a gene. The CDR3 coding sequence is TGTGCCAGCAGCCCCCTAGCGGGAGTCGGCGAGACCCAGTACTTC. Amino acids: CASSPLAGVGETQYF.